The present T cell receptor beta chain was sequenced within a study of blood T cells in healthy people across ages. V lost 2 bases, J lost 2 bases, and 9 bases stayed unmatched. The CDR3 runs to 16 residues. Per germline, CDR1 LGHDT and CDR2 YNNKEL (reference sequence). PBMCs, at least 6.5 million per sample, were isolated. The second PCR ran about 6 to 12 cycles with a sample-barcoded 5' primer and J-beta primers. Each cDNA molecule was tagged by a template-switch adaptor that had 12 random nucleotides. One entry per CDR3 protein, called by TCRdb with MiXCR from the 5' RACE reads. The sample lists around 990,000 distinct CDR3 sequences; roughly two fifths were seen once. To note about this clonotype: As yet, its antigen is unknown.

Study conclusions and caveats: When one million T cells were used, diversity estimates were thought to be underestimates.

The chain couples TRBV3-1 to TRBJ2-7, with TRBD1 identical over 7 bases. The sequence came from a man aged 18 to 30 in good health. Sequencing used blood. The CDR3 DNA is TGTGCCAGCAGCCAATCTGACAGGGTCAATACCTACGAGCAGTACTTC. Its translation: CASSQSDRVNTYEQYF.